The 8 T cell receptor beta chains reported below all come from one sample, sequenced in a study of T cell responses to AZD1222 COVID-19 vaccine. Assay: immunoSEQ multiplex PCR; the TCRdb copy retains only in-frame clones and omits some. The sample includes around 160,000 clones, about 93% of them seen just once. The sequencing used peripheral blood, collected on day 0 of AZD1222 vaccination. All receptors derive from an adult in good health.

This chain links TRBV4-3 with TRBJ2-7; TRBD2 matches at 8 bases. The CDR3 extends over 17 amino acids. Germline assignment: CDR1 LGHNA and CDR2 YSLEER. With 0 bases clipped from V and 0 bases from J, the junction kept 7 bases outside the gene matches. The CDR3 spells CASSQEYAAGASYEQYF. For the CDR3, the DNA is TGCGCCAGCAGCCAAGAGTACGCAGCGGGGGCCTCCTACGAGCAGTACTTC.

This chain uses TRBV5-6 with TRBJ1-2; possibly TRBD1 for D (5 bases). The length of the CDR3 is 14 residues. Trimming removed 2 bases at V and 0 bases at J, with 8 bases between. From germline, CDR1 is SGHDT and CDR2 YYEEEE. The CDR3 sequence is CASSFRDSNYGYTF. CDR3 nucleotide sequence: TGTGCCAGCAGCTTCAGGGATTCTAACTATGGCTACACCTTC.

This chain uses TRBV29-1 with TRBJ1-2; no firm D call. V lost 4 bases and J 0 bases, leaving 15 bases between the germline ends. The germline CDR1 and CDR2 sequences are SQVTM and ANQGSEA. CDR3 length: 15 amino acids. This CDR3 is CSVVLSGPSNYGYTF. In nucleotides, the CDR3 is TGCAGCGTTGTTCTGAGTGGACCTTCTAACTATGGCTACACCTTC.

The chain couples TRBV2 to TRBJ2-5; 13 bases are a match to TRBD2. Germline trimming cut 6 bases from V and 5 bases from J; bases unmatched to any gene: 0. The CDR3 has 13 amino acids. Per germline, CDR1 SNHLY and CDR2 FYNNEI. CDR3 sequence (DNA): TGTGCCAGCAGGACTAGCGGGAGGGAGACCCAGTACTTC. Amino acid sequence: CASRTSGRETQYF.

The chain couples TRBV4-1 to TRBJ1-4, with D unclear. Germline V gene sequence: CDR1 MGHRA, CDR2 YSYEKL. Between the trimmed V and J ends, which lost 6 bases and 0 bases, there was a span of 17 bases. This CDR3 comprises 17 residues. In DNA form, the CDR3 reads TGCGCCAGCAGTCCGTGGGCGGTAGGTGCAACTAATGAAAAACTGTTTTTT. This translates into CASSPWAVGATNEKLFF.

The CDR3 sequence is CASNPQGQGLNEKLFF. CDR3 nucleotide sequence: TGTGCCAGCAACCCCCAGGGACAGGGATTAAATGAAAAACTGTTTTTT. The V call is TRBV28, the J call TRBJ1-4; 9 bases map to TRBD1. Unmatched junction bases numbered 11, after V lost 7 bases and J lost 5 bases. Germline CDR1 is MDHEN and CDR2 is SYDVKM. This CDR3 is built from 16 residues.

The rearrangement uses TRBV25-1 and TRBJ2-7; no firm D call. The length of the CDR3 is 13 residues. Germline CDR1 reads MGHDK; CDR2 reads SYGVNS. V lost 2 bases to trimming and J lost 6 bases, with 11 bases between them. DNA for the CDR3: TGTGCCAGCAGTGAAAGTGCCGTCATCGAGCAGTACTTC. This gives the protein CASSESAVIEQYF.

This chain joins TRBV23-1 and TRBJ2-3, with D perhaps matching TRBD1 (5 bases). TRBV23-1 is an open reading frame, and its role is uncertain. The CDR3 covers 18 residues. V was trimmed by 3 bases and J by 5 bases, leaving 24 bases between them. The CDR3 loop is CASSHEPPTGTDRDTQYF. CDR3 bases: TGCGCCAGCAGTCACGAACCTCCTACAGGAACGGATCGAGATACGCAGTATTTT.